The rows below give T cell receptor beta chains drawn from one sample of a study of identical twins. Via MiXCR, TCRdb re-called the 5' RACE reads, giving one row per CDR3 protein. The sample records hundreds of thousands of distinct CDR3 sequences, roughly 7% being singletons. The same specimen was also included in a second study, on yellow fever vaccine responses in identical twins.

The sample consisted of memory (CD45RO+) T cells sorted from blood. The receptors shown here come from a woman aged 18 to 35 in good health. CDR3s include the opening cysteine and the closing phenylalanine or tryptophan. A D gene is named only where the DNA matches it firmly. Not every row has a clone size; where given, it reads once, few, many or a size class.

CASSLGGLAGGITDTQYF TGCGCCAGCAGCTTGGGCGGACTAGCGGGGGGGATCACAGATACGCAGTATTTT TRBD2 few TRBJ2-3 TRBV5-1
CSASGRNEISNQPQHF TGCAGTGCCAGTGGGCGAAACGAAATTAGCAATCAGCCCCAGCATTTT NA NA TRBJ1-5 TRBV20-1
CATSTGNSPLHF TGTGCCACCTCGACAGGCAATTCACCCCTCCACTTT NA NA TRBJ1-6 TRBV10-3
CAISGQTGSTDTQYF TGTGCCATCAGCGGACAGACTGGTAGCACAGATACGCAGTATTTT NA few TRBJ2-3 TRBV10-3
CASSLSSGGSNEQFF TGTGCCAGCAGCTTATCTAGCGGGGGTAGCAATGAGCAGTTCTTC TRBD2 NA TRBJ2-1 TRBV7-7
CASRGTGTGNTDTQYF TGTGCCAGCAGAGGTACCGGGACAGGAAACACAGATACGCAGTATTTT TRBD1 few TRBJ2-3 TRBV6-1
CSARDEGLADSQYF TGCAGTGCTAGAGATGAAGGACTAGCGGATTCGCAGTATTTT TRBD2 NA TRBJ2-3 TRBV20-1
CASSPTGSESGANVLTF TGTGCCAGCAGTCCGACGGGGTCAGAGTCTGGGGCCAACGTCCTGACTTTC NA few TRBJ2-6 TRBV28
CASSLGLQEGRYNEQFF TGTGCCAGCAGTTTGGGGTTACAGGAGGGGCGGTACAATGAGCAGTTCTTC NA few TRBJ2-1 TRBV6-5
CASSLVPQDNEQFF TGTGCCAGCAGTTTAGTCCCCCAGGACAATGAGCAGTTCTTC NA many TRBJ2-1 TRBV12-3/TRBV12-4
CSVPGELAGVNEQFF TGCAGCGTCCCTGGGGAACTAGCGGGGGTTAATGAGCAGTTCTTC TRBD2 many TRBJ2-1 TRBV29-1
CASSRASGSYRDEQFF TGTGCCAGCAGTCGCGCCAGCGGGAGTTACCGAGATGAGCAGTTCTTC TRBD2 many TRBJ2-1 TRBV6-1
CSPLGMGETQYF TGCAGCCCTCTGGGGATGGGGGAGACCCAGTACTTC NA NA TRBJ2-5 TRBV29-1
CASSYNSGSGETQYF TGTGCCAGCAGCTACAATAGCGGGAGTGGGGAGACCCAGTACTTC TRBD2 many TRBJ2-5 TRBV7-7
CASSSGAREQFF TGCGCCAGCAGCTCCGGGGCTCGCGAGCAGTTCTTC NA few TRBJ2-1 TRBV5-1
CASRSGTLSYEQYF TGTGCCAGCAGGAGCGGGACATTATCCTACGAGCAGTACTTC NA NA TRBJ2-7 TRBV6-1
CSAPTSPYNYTF TGCAGTGCCCCGACATCGCCATACAACTACACCTTC NA few TRBJ1-2 TRBV20-1
CASRLDRPSTDTQYF TGTGCCAGCAGACTAGACAGGCCCAGCACAGATACGCAGTATTTT NA few TRBJ2-3 TRBV28
CASSLSRTSNNEQFF TGTGCCAGCAGCTTGAGTCGGACTAGCAACAATGAGCAGTTCTTC TRBD2 many TRBJ2-1 TRBV7-3
CASSRMTSTIQETQYF TGTGCCAGCAGTCGCATGACTAGCACCATCCAAGAGACCCAGTACTTC TRBD2 few TRBJ2-5 TRBV2
CASRGQINTEAFF TGTGCCAGCAGGGGACAGATTAACACTGAAGCTTTCTTT TRBD1 few TRBJ1-1 TRBV11-2
CASSVGVTSANEQFF TGTGCCAGCAGCGTAGGGGTGACTAGCGCGAATGAGCAGTTCTTC TRBD2 NA TRBJ2-1 TRBV9
CASSFLGTSGSYNEQFF TGTGCCAGCAGCTTTCTCGGGACTAGCGGTTCCTACAATGAGCAGTTCTTC TRBD2 few TRBJ2-1 TRBV7-2
CASSRGGGASTDTQYF TGTGCCAGCAGTCGGGGAGGGGGCGCTAGCACAGATACGCAGTATTTT NA few TRBJ2-3 TRBV12-3/TRBV12-4
CSVKGPSGGTDTQYF TGCAGCGTGAAAGGACCCTCGGGAGGCACAGATACGCAGTATTTT NA many TRBJ2-3 TRBV29-1
CASSLDSEAYEQYF TGTGCCAGCAGCTTGGACAGTGAAGCCTACGAGCAGTACTTC NA few TRBJ2-7 TRBV5-6
CASRVRGDNEQFF TGTGCCAGCAGGGTTCGGGGGGACAATGAGCAGTTCTTC TRBD2 few TRBJ2-1 TRBV6-1
CASSLYWTGPHYNEQFF TGTGCCAGCAGTTTGTACTGGACAGGGCCTCACTACAATGAGCAGTTCTTC TRBD1 many TRBJ2-1 TRBV28
CATSAGTGDFLSYEQYF TGTGCCACCAGTGCCGGGACAGGGGATTTCCTCTCCTACGAGCAGTACTTC TRBD1 few TRBJ2-7 TRBV24-1
CASSSPSGSNSKNEQFF TGTGCCAGCAGTTCTCCTAGCGGGAGTAATTCTAAGAATGAGCAGTTCTTC TRBD2 few TRBJ2-1 TRBV6-5
CASSPAGDTGELFF TGTGCCAGCAGTCCAGCGGGAGACACCGGGGAGCTGTTTTTT TRBD2 many TRBJ2-2 TRBV6-2/TRBV6-3
CASSLGTGRTDTQYF TGTGCCAGCAGTTTAGGGACAGGGCGCACAGATACGCAGTATTTT TRBD1 many TRBJ2-3 TRBV28
CASSGGGPGHEKLFF TGTGCCAGCAGTGGAGGGGGGCCAGGACATGAAAAACTGTTTTTT NA few TRBJ1-4 TRBV12-3/TRBV12-4